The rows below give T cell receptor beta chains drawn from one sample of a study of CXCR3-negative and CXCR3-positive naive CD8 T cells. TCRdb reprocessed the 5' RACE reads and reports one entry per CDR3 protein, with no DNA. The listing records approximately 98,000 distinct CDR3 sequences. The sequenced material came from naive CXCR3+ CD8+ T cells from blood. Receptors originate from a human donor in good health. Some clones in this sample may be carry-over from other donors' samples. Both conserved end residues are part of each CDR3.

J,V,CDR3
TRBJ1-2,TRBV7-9,CASSLATAHRYGYTF
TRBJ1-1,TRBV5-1,CASSPRGNTEAFF
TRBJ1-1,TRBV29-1,CSVVVRRKAFF
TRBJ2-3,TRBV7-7,CASASPRGSTQYF
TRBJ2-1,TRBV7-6,CASSLGGPGQGGHEQFF
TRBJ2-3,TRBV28,CASSLLAPRGTDTQYF
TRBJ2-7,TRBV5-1,CASSKGQELYEQYF
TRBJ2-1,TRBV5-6,CASSPYSGGPYNEQFF
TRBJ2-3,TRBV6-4,CASSDSGLAGGRDTQYF
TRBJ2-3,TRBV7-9,CASSRTEREYTDTQYF
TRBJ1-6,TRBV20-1,CSAREEGGLGSPLHF
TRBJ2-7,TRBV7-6,CASSLAYGGREQYF
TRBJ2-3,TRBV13,CASSLEQGLSTDTQYF
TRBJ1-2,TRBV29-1,CSVGLTKNYGYTF
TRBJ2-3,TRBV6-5,CASSLRELGDTQYF
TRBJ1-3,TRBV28,CASSLNSGTAGNTIYF
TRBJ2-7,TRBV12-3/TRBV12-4,CASSPSWGEYEQYF
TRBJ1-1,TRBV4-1,CASSRTTQGNTEAFF
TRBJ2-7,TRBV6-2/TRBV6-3,CASSYASYEQYF
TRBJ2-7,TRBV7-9,CASSPGASYEQYF
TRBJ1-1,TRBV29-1,CSATTGETEAFF
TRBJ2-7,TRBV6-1,CASSESVSGRYEQYF
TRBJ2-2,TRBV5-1,CASSLEGSGELFF
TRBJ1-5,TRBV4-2,CASSQDRSVGDRLNQPQHF
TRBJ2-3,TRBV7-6,CASSRPLDTQYF
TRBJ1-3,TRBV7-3,CASSLAGTGNTIYF
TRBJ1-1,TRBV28,CAGIPRRGGEYTEAFF
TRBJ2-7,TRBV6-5,CASSYSTRGDYEQYF
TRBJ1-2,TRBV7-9,CASSLGGQNYGYTF
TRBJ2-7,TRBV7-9,CASSFVGYEQYF
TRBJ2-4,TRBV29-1,CSVKGVRNIQYF
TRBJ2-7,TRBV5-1,CASSLTSGEYYEQYF
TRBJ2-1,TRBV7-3,CASSLKGLAGGPGNEQFF
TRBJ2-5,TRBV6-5,CASTLTGNGETQYF
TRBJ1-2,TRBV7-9,CASSFSRQLYGYTF
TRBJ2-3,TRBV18,CASSPQVRDSYTDTQYF
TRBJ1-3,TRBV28,CASSLTLGGTTIYF
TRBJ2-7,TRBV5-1,CASSLLTAYEQYF
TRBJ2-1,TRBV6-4,CASSDSSGGGNEQFF
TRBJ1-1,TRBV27,CASSPRTGGVTEAFF
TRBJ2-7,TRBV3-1,CASSQVSWGRGYEQYF
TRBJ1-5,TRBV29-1,CSVRQGVGGSQHF
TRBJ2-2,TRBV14,CASSQDTVGAVTGELFF
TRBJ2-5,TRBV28,CASSFMGNQETQYF
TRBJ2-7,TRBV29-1,CSVEAPGQDPGRPYPYEQYF
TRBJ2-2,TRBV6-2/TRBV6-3,CASSYSATGGARTGELFF
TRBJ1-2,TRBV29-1,CSVEEGIYYGYTF
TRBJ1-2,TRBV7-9,CASSLGGQAATYGYTF
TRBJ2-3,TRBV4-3,CASSQDTTGPITDTQYF
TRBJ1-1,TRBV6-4,CASSDSGHTEAFF
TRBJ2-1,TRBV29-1,CSVVGGLAGEGSYNEQFF
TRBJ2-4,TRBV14,CARSQLLANIQYF
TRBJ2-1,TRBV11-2,CASSLAPTSVNEQFF
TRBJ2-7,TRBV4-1,CASSQEWVAGIYEQYF
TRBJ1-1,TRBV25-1,CASSEWGGSILNTEAFF
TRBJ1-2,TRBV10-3,CAISDTGGHYGYTF
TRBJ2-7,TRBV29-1,CSVAGGAGSYEQYF
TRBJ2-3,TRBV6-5,CASSFSGGDGDTQYF